This T cell receptor (beta chain) was sequenced in a study of beta chain features in type 1 diabetes. Study context: Comparable age, gender and cell yields were observed in patients relative to healthy donors. Whole-study results and caveats: Shortening of TCRB CDR3s, moderate but significant, appeared in all four CD4+ subsets of Type 1 diabetes patients. The naive, central memory and Treg TCRB repertoires showed an apparent similarity that was greater among patients than among healthy donors.

Germline V gene sequence: CDR1 MNHEY, CDR2 SMNVEV (reference sequence). The CDR3 runs 15 residues. V was clipped by 2 bases and J by 4 bases, with 15 bases between them. A note on this clone: Antigen specificity is unknown.

Staining for CD45RO/CCR7/CD25/CD127/CD95/CD27 allowed sorting of CD4+ naive, central memory, regulatory and stem cell-like memory cells. Expressed TCRB transcripts were sequenced, since all the RNA that had been isolated was reverse transcribed. The assay was immunoSEQ multiplex PCR, and TCRdb's table has in-frame clones only and misses some. The sample contains 900,000 or so clones, roughly a sixth of which appear only once. The chain recombines TRBV27 with TRBJ2-7; D unclear. This receptor was identified in a woman in her late teens or twenties in good health. What was sequenced was naive CD4+ T cells from blood. CDR3 loop: CASSLRPASKYEQYF. CDR3 coding DNA: TGTGCCAGCAGTTTAAGGCCTGCGAGTAAATACGAGCAGTACTTC.